The TCR beta chain described here comes from a study of beta chain features in type 1 diabetes. General observations from the study: Shorter TCRB CDR3s, moderately but significantly so, marked every one of the four CD4+ subsets in Type 1 diabetes patients.

The isolated RNA, all of it, was reverse transcribed, so expressed TCRB transcripts were what got sequenced. Clones were sequenced by immunoSEQ multiplex PCR, and TCRdb holds only the in-frame ones, with some missing. The table includes some 700,000 clones, under 15% detected once. This clone was detected a few times. What it binds is unknown. CD45RO/CCR7/CD25/CD127/CD95/CD27 sorting isolated CD4+ naive, central memory, regulatory and stem cell-like memory cells. Deletions cut 1 base from V and 10 bases from J, with 13 bases between. Germline V CDR1 and CDR2: MGHRA, YSYEKL. This CDR3 has 14 amino acids.

The TCR comes from a man between 18 and 35 years old with type 1 diabetes. The sequenced material came from naive CD4+ T cells from blood. The V gene is TRBV4-1, the J gene TRBJ1-4; D ambiguous. The CDR3 loop reads CASSQVTMVGKLFF. The CDR3 DNA reads TGCGCCAGCAGCCAAGTTACAATGGTGGGAAAACTGTTTTTT.